The TCR beta chain under discussion was sequenced for a study of cytomegalovirus exposure and HLA in healthy donors. The germline CDR1 and CDR2 sequences are SGHTA and FQGNSA. Trimming left V 4 bases short and J 3 bases short, with 12 bases between. This CDR3 comprises 14 residues. Assay used: immunoSEQ multiplex PCR; TCRdb lists only in-frame clones, some missing. This table holds roughly 200,000 clones, about 81% found once. This TCR derives from a woman aged 25 to 39 in good health and CMV-seronegative. The chain has TRBV7-2 and TRBJ1-1; TRBD1 is a possible D gene (6 bases). The specimen was PBMCs. CDR3 amino acids: CASSSRGLYTEAFF. In DNA form, the CDR3 reads TGTGCCAGCAGCTCGAGGGGGTTGTACACTGAAGCTTTCTTT.